This T cell receptor beta chain was profiled in a study of control samples from healthy donors and cancer patients. The protocol was immunoSEQ multiplex PCR, while the TCRdb copy is restricted to in-frame clones and leaves out a portion. The table records more than 80,000 clones, 90% to 95% of them present only once. This clone was picked up one time. The germline gives CDR1 MNHNY, CDR2 SVGAGI (reference sequence). V was clipped by 6 bases and J by 6 bases, with 8 bases between them. This CDR3 contains 11 residues. Material: blood. The TCR sequence derives from a young man in good health. This sequence joins TRBV6-6 and TRBJ1-2, with D hard to call. CDR3 DNA: TGTGCCAGCAGCCTTTTAGATGGCTACACCTTC. This translates into CASSLLDGYTF.